The 2 T cell receptor beta chains below all came from one sample that was sequenced in a study of T cell responses to AZD1222 COVID-19 vaccine. Profiling relied on immunoSEQ multiplex PCR, and the TCRdb table lists in-frame clones only, not all of them. The repertoire holds about 79,000 clones, around 81% seen once, with around 20% in the top ten. Material: peripheral blood, obtained on day 0 of AZD1222 vaccination. The receptors here all came from an adult in good health.

This chain connects TRBV6-5 to TRBJ2-1; a possible D gene is TRBD2 (7 bases). The CDR3 extends over 15 amino acids. V was shortened by 2 bases and J by 9 bases, with 17 bases between the two germline ends. Germline-derived CDR1 and CDR2 are MNHEY and SVGAGI. This chain's CDR3 is CASSYLGGGEGEQFF. The CDR3 DNA sequence: TGTGCCAGCAGTTACCTCGGGGGCGGGGAGGGTGAGCAGTTCTTC.

This chain connects TRBV3-1 (or the pseudogene TRBV3-2) to TRBJ1-2; tentative D call: TRBD1 (6 bases). The CDR3 sequence is 15 residues long. Germline values: CDR1 LGHDT, CDR2 YNNKEL (reference sequence). Trimming took off 1 base at V and 2 bases at J, with 11 bases between the two ends. The CDR3 DNA is TGTGCCAGCAGCCAAGGGGGGGCACAGAACTATGGCTACACCTTC. Its protein product is CASSQGGAQNYGYTF.